The rows below give T cell receptor beta chains drawn from one sample of a study of T cells in Graves' hyperthyroidism and ophthalmopathy. One entry per CDR3 protein, called by TCRdb with MiXCR from the multiplex PCR reads. The sample comprises approximately 640,000 distinct CDR3 sequences, roughly 17% of which are singletons, and about a sixth rests with the top ten. The sequencing sample was made of blood. The receptors shown here come from a man between 45 and 60 years old with Graves' hyperthyroidism. Each CDR3 is given with its conserved first and last residue. Each record gives: clone size, CDR3 length, J gene, V gene, D gene, CDR3 protein, CDR3 DNA. D genes are given only for firm matches. Rows give clone size only sometimes, using once, few, many, or a class for an expanded clone.

clone size: NA
CDR3 length: 11
J gene: TRBJ1-2
V gene: TRBV30
D gene: NA
CDR3 protein: CAWRTDYGYTF
CDR3 DNA: TGTGCCTGGCGAACAGACTATGGCTACACCTTC

clone size: few
CDR3 length: 14
J gene: TRBJ1-6
V gene: TRBV10-3
D gene: NA
CDR3 protein: CAISELNRDSPLHF
CDR3 DNA: TGTGCCATCAGTGAACTAAATCGGGATTCACCCCTCCACTTT

clone size: many
CDR3 length: 13
J gene: TRBJ2-5
V gene: TRBV29-1
D gene: TRBD2
CDR3 protein: CSVSLAGGMSWYF
CDR3 DNA: TGCAGCGTGTCACTAGCGGGAGGAATGTCATGGTACTTC

clone size: NA
CDR3 length: 16
J gene: TRBJ2-1
V gene: TRBV19
D gene: TRBD2
CDR3 protein: CASSIASGPAYNEQFF
CDR3 DNA: TGTGCCAGTAGTATAGCTAGCGGGCCCGCCTACAATGAGCAGTTCTTC

clone size: many
CDR3 length: 14
J gene: TRBJ1-1
V gene: TRBV30
D gene: NA
CDR3 protein: CAWSVGVQGAEAFF
CDR3 DNA: TGTGCCTGGAGTGTAGGGGTACAGGGCGCTGAAGCTTTCTTT

clone size: few
CDR3 length: 16
J gene: TRBJ2-7
V gene: TRBV4-2
D gene: TRBD2
CDR3 protein: CASSQELGDYSYEQYF
CDR3 DNA: TGTGCCAGCAGCCAAGAGTTAGGGGACTACTCCTACGAGCAGTACTTC

clone size: many
CDR3 length: 15
J gene: TRBJ2-5
V gene: TRBV30
D gene: TRBD2
CDR3 protein: CAWTIQAGAQETQYF
CDR3 DNA: TGTGCCTGGACTATTCAAGCGGGAGCCCAAGAGACCCAGTACTTC

clone size: many
CDR3 length: 13
J gene: TRBJ2-1
V gene: TRBV3-1
D gene: NA
CDR3 protein: CASSGQPYNEQFF
CDR3 DNA: TGTGCCAGCAGCGGACAGCCCTACAATGAGCAGTTCTTC

clone size: few
CDR3 length: 11
J gene: TRBJ2-5
V gene: TRBV11-2
D gene: NA
CDR3 protein: CASSYLVYRYF
CDR3 DNA: TGTGCCAGCAGCTACCTGGTATATCGGTACTTC

clone size: few
CDR3 length: 11
J gene: TRBJ2-1
V gene: TRBV7-9
D gene: NA
CDR3 protein: CASSGLYEQFF
CDR3 DNA: TGTGCCAGCAGCGGGCTGTATGAGCAGTTCTTC

clone size: many
CDR3 length: 17
J gene: TRBJ2-5
V gene: TRBV28
D gene: TRBD1
CDR3 protein: CASSLLYGTGSQETQYF
CDR3 DNA: TGTGCCAGCAGTTTACTATACGGGACAGGGAGCCAAGAGACCCAGTACTTC

clone size: few
CDR3 length: 15
J gene: TRBJ2-7
V gene: TRBV25-1
D gene: TRBD1
CDR3 protein: CASSETRDSSYEQYF
CDR3 DNA: TGTGCCAGCAGTGAAACCCGGGACAGCTCCTACGAGCAGTACTTC

clone size: NA
CDR3 length: 16
J gene: TRBJ2-2
V gene: TRBV19
D gene: NA
CDR3 protein: CASSIVRRGRTGELFF
CDR3 DNA: TGTGCCAGTAGTATAGTTCGTAGGGGCCGAACCGGGGAGCTGTTTTTT

clone size: many
CDR3 length: 15
J gene: TRBJ1-2
V gene: TRBV2
D gene: NA
CDR3 protein: CASSEAKGSTYGYTF
CDR3 DNA: TGTGCCAGCAGTGAAGCAAAGGGGTCCACCTATGGCTACACCTTC

clone size: NA
CDR3 length: 13
J gene: TRBJ1-1
V gene: TRBV20-1
D gene: NA
CDR3 protein: CSARPWGRTEAFF
CDR3 DNA: TGCAGTGCTAGACCCTGGGGGCGGACTGAAGCTTTCTTT

clone size: NA
CDR3 length: 13
J gene: TRBJ2-4
V gene: TRBV9
D gene: NA
CDR3 protein: CASSVTSSSIQYF
CDR3 DNA: TGTGCCAGCAGCGTAACCTCTAGTTCCATTCAGTACTTC

clone size: many
CDR3 length: 14
J gene: TRBJ2-1
V gene: TRBV6-1
D gene: NA
CDR3 protein: CASSETSPRDEQFF
CDR3 DNA: TGTGCCAGCAGTGAAACCAGCCCTCGGGATGAGCAGTTCTTC

clone size: many
CDR3 length: 15
J gene: TRBJ1-4
V gene: TRBV5-1
D gene: NA
CDR3 protein: CASSLLAGTNEKLFF
CDR3 DNA: TGCGCCAGCAGCTTGTTGGCAGGGACTAATGAAAAACTGTTTTTT

clone size: many
CDR3 length: 17
J gene: TRBJ2-1
V gene: TRBV27
D gene: TRBD1
CDR3 protein: CASSLKGRQGGYNEQFF
CDR3 DNA: TGTGCCAGCAGTTTAAAGGGGAGACAGGGGGGCTACAATGAGCAGTTCTTC

clone size: NA
CDR3 length: 17
J gene: TRBJ2-1
V gene: TRBV16
D gene: TRBD2
CDR3 protein: CASSQSVASGRKYEQFF
CDR3 DNA: TGTGCCAGCAGCCAATCAGTGGCTAGCGGGAGAAAGTATGAGCAGTTCTTC

clone size: NA
CDR3 length: 18
J gene: TRBJ2-7
V gene: TRBV5-1
D gene: NA
CDR3 protein: CASSGGRTVISRTSEQYF
CDR3 DNA: TGCGCCAGCAGCGGGGGACGGACTGTAATCTCGCGAACCTCCGAGCAGTACTTC

clone size: many
CDR3 length: 15
J gene: TRBJ2-7
V gene: TRBV11-2
D gene: NA
CDR3 protein: CASSLRVGAFNEQYF
CDR3 DNA: TGTGCCAGCAGCTTACGGGTGGGGGCCTTTAACGAGCAGTACTTC

clone size: many
CDR3 length: 17
J gene: TRBJ2-4
V gene: TRBV20-1
D gene: TRBD2
CDR3 protein: CSADGTSEDLAKNIQYF
CDR3 DNA: TGCAGTGCTGATGGGACTAGTGAAGACCTAGCCAAAAACATTCAGTACTTC

clone size: many
CDR3 length: 14
J gene: TRBJ1-6
V gene: TRBV3-1
D gene: NA
CDR3 protein: CASRPDSKYSPLHF
CDR3 DNA: TGTGCCAGCAGACCGGACAGTAAATATTCACCCCTCCACTTT

clone size: NA
CDR3 length: 16
J gene: TRBJ1-5
V gene: TRBV14
D gene: NA
CDR3 protein: CASSHKVGLSNQPQHF
CDR3 DNA: TGTGCCAGCAGCCACAAAGTGGGGCTGAGCAATCAGCCCCAGCATTTT

clone size: few
CDR3 length: 14
J gene: TRBJ2-1
V gene: TRBV6-5
D gene: NA
CDR3 protein: CASSYRRGRDEQFF
CDR3 DNA: TGTGCCAGCAGTTACCGGCGGGGAAGGGATGAGCAGTTCTTC

clone size: many
CDR3 length: 13
J gene: TRBJ2-3
V gene: TRBV12-3/TRBV12-4
D gene: TRBD2
CDR3 protein: CAVTSGAGGTQYF
CDR3 DNA: TGTGCCGTAACTAGCGGGGCAGGTGGTACGCAGTATTTT

clone size: NA
CDR3 length: 14
J gene: TRBJ1-1
V gene: TRBV24-1
D gene: NA
CDR3 protein: CATSGGQPNTEAFF
CDR3 DNA: TGTGCCACCAGTGGGGGACAACCAAACACTGAAGCTTTCTTT

clone size: few
CDR3 length: 16
J gene: TRBJ2-2
V gene: TRBV6-2/TRBV6-3
D gene: TRBD2
CDR3 protein: CASVQAGGPNPGELFF
CDR3 DNA: TGTGCCAGCGTTCAAGCGGGAGGGCCCAACCCCGGGGAGCTGTTTTTT

clone size: NA
CDR3 length: 14
J gene: TRBJ1-1
V gene: TRBV5-1
D gene: NA
CDR3 protein: CASSLGRAYTEAFF
CDR3 DNA: TGCGCCAGCAGCTTGGGCAGGGCGTACACTGAAGCTTTCTTT

clone size: few
CDR3 length: 13
J gene: TRBJ2-3
V gene: TRBV28
D gene: NA
CDR3 protein: CASNLTPPDTQYF
CDR3 DNA: TGTGCCAGCAACCTAACCCCGCCGGATACGCAGTATTTT

clone size: few
CDR3 length: 18
J gene: TRBJ2-2
V gene: TRBV4-1
D gene: TRBD2
CDR3 protein: CASSHPLVGGRGTGELFF
CDR3 DNA: TGCGCCAGCAGCCACCCCCTAGTTGGCGGGAGAGGTACCGGGGAGCTGTTTTTT

clone size: NA
CDR3 length: 14
J gene: TRBJ2-7
V gene: TRBV6-5
D gene: TRBD1
CDR3 protein: CASSWRQGAYEQYF
CDR3 DNA: TGTGCCAGCAGTTGGAGGCAGGGGGCTTACGAGCAGTACTTC

clone size: few
CDR3 length: 14
J gene: TRBJ2-7
V gene: TRBV19
D gene: NA
CDR3 protein: CASSIAEGDYEQYF
CDR3 DNA: TGTGCCAGTAGTATAGCAGAGGGAGACTACGAGCAGTACTTC

clone size: many
CDR3 length: 15
J gene: TRBJ2-1
V gene: TRBV19
D gene: TRBD2
CDR3 protein: CASSIIAGGNNEQFF
CDR3 DNA: TGTGCCAGTAGTATAATAGCGGGAGGGAACAATGAGCAGTTCTTC

clone size: many
CDR3 length: 15
J gene: TRBJ1-1
V gene: TRBV10-3
D gene: TRBD1
CDR3 protein: CAISALGTGNTEAFF
CDR3 DNA: TGTGCCATCAGTGCCCTCGGGACAGGGAACACTGAAGCTTTCTTT

clone size: NA
CDR3 length: 13
J gene: TRBJ2-7
V gene: TRBV27
D gene: NA
CDR3 protein: CASSWAGSYEQHF
CDR3 DNA: TGTGCCAGCAGCTGGGCGGGGTCCTACGAGCAGCACTTC

clone size: NA
CDR3 length: 11
J gene: TRBJ1-1
V gene: TRBV6-1
D gene: NA
CDR3 protein: CASLRYTEAFF
CDR3 DNA: TGTGCCAGCCTAAGGTATACTGAAGCTTTCTTT

clone size: NA
CDR3 length: 13
J gene: TRBJ2-7
V gene: TRBV30
D gene: NA
CDR3 protein: CAWSVTGYYEQYF
CDR3 DNA: TGTGCCTGGAGTGTAACGGGATACTACGAGCAGTACTTC